These 11 T cell receptor beta chains came from one sample sequenced in a study of blood T cell repertoires in COVID-19. The table came from immunoSEQ multiplex PCR; TCRdb's copy has only in-frame clones and leaves some out. Altogether around 480,000 clones are present, about nine tenths being singletons, with the ten largest covering around 0.7%. Sequencing was carried out using PBMCs or T cells enriched from blood (not recorded which). The source of these receptors is a woman aged 18-30 years who had recovered from COVID-19.

The chain links TRBV6-2 or TRBV6-3 to TRBJ2-3; D is unresolved. The CDR3 runs to 15 residues. Germline V CDR1 and CDR2: MNHEY, SVGEGT. The V end was cut by 6 bases, the J end by 2 bases, with 15 bases between. Here the CDR3 reads CASSPQAGYTDTQYF. The CDR3 nucleotides are TGTGCCAGCAGCCCGCAGGCTGGATACACAGATACGCAGTATTTT.

V is TRBV5-1 and J is TRBJ1-2; D perhaps matches TRBD1 (6 bases). Germline V gene lookup returns CDR1 SGHRS and CDR2 YFSETQ. V lost 4 bases and J 6 bases, leaving 19 bases between the germline ends. This CDR3 region has 15 residues. CDR3 loop: CASSATLTGADGYTF. The CDR3 bases are TGCGCCAGCAGCGCCACTTTGACAGGCGCCGATGGCTACACCTTC. Looking up the rest from reference TRBV5-1 and TRBJ1-2 gives the full variable domain: KAGVTQTPRYLIKTRGQQVTLSCSPISGHRSVSWYQQTPGQGLQFLFEYFSETQRNKGNFPGRFSGRQFSNSRSEMNVSTLELGDSALYLCASSATLTGADGYTFGSGTRLTVV.

V gene TRBV25-1 combines with J gene TRBJ2-7, with a weak D call TRBD1 (6 bases). The CDR3 extends over 13 amino acids. Looked up from germline, CDR1 is MGHDK and CDR2 is SYGVNS. V lost 10 bases to trimming and J lost 2 bases, with 15 bases between them. Here the CDR3 reads CAIEGDIPYEQYF. The CDR3, as DNA: TGTGCCATCGAGGGGGACATACCCTACGAGCAGTACTTC.

V and J are TRBV2 and TRBJ2-2, with a tentative D call TRBD2 (7 bases). V was pared by 6 bases and J by 6 bases, with 14 bases between. CDR1 and CDR2 (germline): SNHLY, FYNNEI. This CDR3 spans 14 amino acids. The CDR3 reads CASSRMGGPGELFF. CDR3 in DNA: TGTGCCAGCAGCCGAATGGGGGGGCCCGGGGAGCTGTTTTTT.

The chain is built from TRBV6-4 and TRBJ2-1; TRBD2 aligns across 7 bases. Germline-derived CDR1 and CDR2 are MRHNA and SNTAGT. The CDR3 is made up of 16 amino acids. Trimming removed 8 bases from V and 4 bases from J; junction bases left unmatched: 14. CDR3 sequence: CASSLRPASGYNEQFF. CDR3 DNA sequence: TGTGCCAGCTCCCTTAGGCCGGCTAGCGGATACAATGAGCAGTTCTTC.

For this clone: Other DNA variants within this sample encode the same CDR3. This chain links TRBV10-3 with TRBJ2-5, with a tentative D call TRBD2 (5 bases). Germline CDR1 ENHRY, CDR2 SYGVKD. The CDR3 has 12 amino acids. Trimming shortened V by 3 bases and J by 5 bases, and 7 bases separated the two germline ends. The DNA of the CDR3 is TGTGCCATCAGTGAAAGAGGGGAGACCCAGTACTTC. Residues: CAISERGETQYF.

The V gene is TRBV7-2, the J gene TRBJ2-7; D is undetermined. The germline gives CDR1 SGHTA, CDR2 FQGNSA. This CDR3 region has 16 residues. V was shortened by 1 base and J by 0 bases, with 13 bases between the two germline ends. CDR3 in DNA: TGTGCCAGCAGCTTAGAGGCAGGTTCCATCTCCTACGAGCAGTACTTC. It codes for CASSLEAGSISYEQYF.

The sample holds a few counts of this clone. J is TRBJ1-2 and V is TRBV2, with 9 bases lining up with TRBD1. The germline V gene has CDR1 SNHLY and CDR2 FYNNEI. V was pared by 9 bases and J by 6 bases, with 14 bases of the junction left unmatched. This CDR3 spans 15 amino acids. The CDR3 nucleotides read TGTGCCAGTCGCTGGGGACAGGGAGGGATCGATGGCTACACCTTC. Its protein is CASRWGQGGIDGYTF.

The chain carries TRBV14 and TRBJ1-4; tentatively, D is TRBD1 (6 bases). The V and J ends lost 3 bases and 8 bases respectively, with 16 bases between them. The germline V gene encodes CDR1 SGHDN and CDR2 FVKESK. This CDR3 has 15 amino acids. In DNA form, the CDR3 reads TGTGCCAGCAGCCAGCACAGGGCAAGACTCGAAAAACTGTTTTTT. This sequence encodes CASSQHRARLEKLFF.

The chain joins TRBV10-2 to TRBJ2-5; 11 nucleotides agree with TRBD2. There are 15 residues in the CDR3. The germline CDR1 and CDR2 sequences are WSHSY and SAAADI. With V trimmed by 5 bases and J by 3 bases, 5 bases remained unmatched. CDR3 DNA sequence: TGCGCCAGCAGTCTATTTAGCGGGGGGGAAGAGACCCAGTACTTC. Amino acids: CASSLFSGGEETQYF.

This sequence joins TRBV19 and TRBJ1-1; maybe TRBD1 (6 bases). V was trimmed by 6 bases and J by 1 base, leaving 21 bases between them. In germline, CDR1 is LNHDA, CDR2 SQIVND (reference sequence). The CDR3 consists of 17 residues. This chain's CDR3 is CASSTDRSKSRNTEAFF. Written as DNA, the CDR3 is TGTGCCAGTAGCACCGACAGGAGTAAGTCCAGGAACACTGAAGCTTTCTTT.